One and the same sample provided the 28 T cell receptor beta chains below, sequenced in a study of shared clonotypes between healthy human individuals. TCRdb keeps only in-frame clones here, not all; method: immunoSEQ multiplex PCR. The sample lists approximately 460,000 clones, 75% to 80% occurring once. Material: PBMCs. These receptors were taken from a woman between 35 and 50 years old in good health. Some clones in this sample may be carry-over from other donors' samples.

This chain joins TRBV19 and TRBJ2-3, with 9 bases fitting TRBD2. Looked up from germline, CDR1 is LNHDA and CDR2 is SQIVND (reference sequence). J was trimmed by 1 base and V by 3 bases; bases with no gene match: 5. CDR3 size: 16 residues. The CDR3 reads CASSIGASGGTDTQYF. Here the CDR3 DNA reads TGTGCCAGTAGTATCGGGGCTAGCGGGGGCACAGATACGCAGTATTTT.

The rearrangement joins TRBV6-5 to TRBJ1-3; D is unclear. Trimming pared 2 bases from V and 0 bases from J, leaving 8 bases between. Looked up from germline, CDR1 is MNHEY and CDR2 is SVGAGI. This CDR3 is 15 amino acids long. The CDR3 DNA reads as TGTGCCAGCAGTTACGCAGAGAGCTCTGGAAACACCATATATTTT. It yields the protein CASSYAESSGNTIYF.

Many counts were recorded for this clone. The V gene is TRBV2, the J gene TRBJ1-2, with D perhaps matching TRBD1 (5 bases). The germline V gene has CDR1 SNHLY and CDR2 FYNNEI. The length of the CDR3 is 14 residues. Trimming removed 4 bases from V and 4 bases from J, with 13 bases in between. Here the CDR3 DNA reads TGTGCCAGCAGTGTGGGGCCGAGTCCCTATGGCTACACCTTC. Its translation is CASSVGPSPYGYTF.

This clone was found a few times. CDR3 DNA sequence: TGTGCCAGCAGCACCAGGAAGGGCGTCACTGAAGCTTTCTTT. Protein product: CASSTRKGVTEAFF. The gene calls are TRBV7-2 and TRBJ1-1; unclear D gene. CDR1 is SGHTA and CDR2 is FQGNSA in the germline V gene. The CDR3 spans 14 residues. The V gene lost 5 bases and the J gene lost 4 bases, with 14 bases spanning the gap. The full variable domain, its missing parts supplied by reference TRBV7-2 and TRBJ1-1, is GAGVSQSPSNKVTEKGKDVELRCDPISGHTALYWYRQSLGQGLEFLIYFQGNSAPDKSGLPSDRFSAERTGGSVSTLTIQRTQQEDSAVYLCASSTRKGVTEAFFGQGTRLTVV.

The chain joins TRBV18 to TRBJ2-2; either TRBD1 or TRBD2 may fit D (5 bases each). CDR1 and CDR2 (germline): KGHSH, LQKENI. Deletions cut 2 bases from V and 2 bases from J, with 9 bases between. This CDR3 spans 15 amino acids. DNA for the CDR3: TGTGCCAGCTCACCAATGAGGGACAACACCGGGGAGCTGTTTTTT. This encodes CASSPMRDNTGELFF. Complete variable domain (other parts from reference TRBV18 and TRBJ2-2): NAGVMQNPRHLVRRRGQEARLRCSPMKGHSHVYWYRQLPEEGLKFMVYLQKENIIDESGMPKERFSAEFPKEGPSILRIQQVVRGDSAAYFCASSPMRDNTGELFFGEGSRLTVL.

This clone showed up just a few times. The chain couples TRBV20-1 to TRBJ2-5, with D unresolved. Germline V lookup: CDR1 DFQATT, CDR2 SNEGSKA (reference sequence). V gave up 1 base and J gave up 6 bases, with 6 bases separating them. The CDR3 loop spans 11 amino acids. The CDR3 loop reads CSARVAQTQYF. Written as DNA, the CDR3 is TGCAGTGCTAGAGTGGCTCAGACCCAGTACTTC.

This rearrangement joins TRBV5-1 to TRBJ2-1; a weak D match, TRBD2 (5 bases). The germline V gene has CDR1 SGHRS and CDR2 YFSETQ. With 0 bases removed from V and 10 bases from J, the gap between germline ends came to 20 bases. CDR3 length equals 16 residues. CDR3 in DNA: TGCGCCAGCAGCTTGGGGGGTGGTAGCGTGGGCAAAGAGCAGTTCTTC. This encodes CASSLGGGSVGKEQFF.

The chain joins TRBV18 to TRBJ2-7; D perhaps matches TRBD2 (6 bases). With 6 bases removed from V and 2 bases from J, the gap between germline ends came to 14 bases. CDR1 is KGHSH, CDR2 LQKENI, per germline. The CDR3 covers 14 residues. The CDR3 loop reads CASSISGAPYEQYF. The CDR3 region has the DNA TGTGCCAGCTCCATTAGCGGAGCCCCCTACGAGCAGTACTTC.

The J gene is TRBJ2-5, the V gene TRBV20-1; D uncertain. V was cut by 3 bases and J by 4 bases, with 6 bases left in between. Looked up from germline, CDR1 is DFQATT and CDR2 is SNEGSKA (reference sequence). CDR3 size: 11 residues. CDR3 amino acids: CSASPGETQYF. In DNA, the CDR3 is TGCAGTGCTAGTCCGGGAGAGACCCAGTACTTC.

The chain links TRBV29-1 to TRBJ2-5; D may match TRBD1 or TRBD2 (6 bases each). V lost 4 bases and J lost 5, with 14 bases in between. This CDR3 has 13 residues. CDR1 and CDR2 (germline): SQVTM, ANQGSEA. The CDR3 DNA is TGCAGCGTTGCGGGGGCAGGGTGGGAGACCCAGTACTTC. Translated, it gives CSVAGAGWETQYF. Looking up the rest from reference TRBV29-1 and TRBJ2-5 gives the full variable domain: SAVISQKPSRDICQRGTSLTIQCQVDSQVTMMFWYRQQPGQSLTLIATANQGSEATYESGFVIDKFPISRPNLTFSTLTVSNMSPEDSSIYLCSVAGAGWETQYFGPGTRLLVL.

The V call is TRBV19, the J call TRBJ2-1, with D uncertain. V lost 2 bases and J 2 bases, leaving 7 bases between the germline ends. CDR1 is LNHDA and CDR2 is SQIVND in the germline V gene (reference sequence). The CDR3 contains 14 residues. The chain's CDR3 is CASSIHRPYNEQFF. The CDR3 nucleotides read TGTGCCAGTAGTATACATCGACCCTACAATGAGCAGTTCTTC.

V and J are TRBV29-1 and TRBJ2-7, with a tentative D call TRBD2 (6 bases). The V end was cut by 3 bases, the J end by 6 bases, with 15 bases between. Germline CDR1 and CDR2: SQVTM and ANQGSEA. The CDR3 is 13 amino acids. The CDR3 reads CSVETGTLTEQYF. The CDR3 bases are TGCAGCGTTGAGACCGGGACTCTTACCGAGCAGTACTTC.

V gene TRBV5-1 combines with J gene TRBJ2-1, with 9 bases aligning to TRBD2. The CDR3 covers 14 residues. Per germline, CDR1 SGHRS and CDR2 YFSETQ. J gave up 8 bases and V 3 bases, and 6 bases lay outside the gene matches. The CDR3: CASSSGTSRYEQFF. In DNA, the CDR3 is TGCGCCAGCAGCTCCGGGACTAGCCGCTATGAGCAGTTCTTC.

The chain couples TRBV27 to TRBJ2-5; D is undetermined. The germline V gene has CDR1 MNHEY and CDR2 SMNVEV (reference sequence). This CDR3 contains 13 residues. Trimming removed 8 bases at V and 5 bases at J, with 15 bases between. The CDR3 loop reads CASREVPRETQYF. In DNA form, the CDR3 reads TGTGCCAGCCGTGAGGTTCCTCGGGAGACCCAGTACTTC.

This clone was seen only a few times. This sample also contains other DNA sequences that code for the same CDR3. The V call is TRBV7-9, the J call TRBJ2-6; D not resolved. Germline V lookup: CDR1 SEHNR, CDR2 FQNEAQ (reference sequence). This CDR3 comprises 15 residues. Trimming shortened V by 0 bases and J by 1 base, and 4 bases separated the two germline ends. This CDR3 reads CASSLAGSGANVLTF. CDR3 DNA sequence: TGTGCCAGCAGCTTAGCGGGTTCTGGGGCCAACGTCCTGACTTTC.

This chain joins TRBV27 and TRBJ2-2, with TRBD2 matching 9 bases. After removal of 10 bases from V and 6 bases from J, the junction contained 6 bases not matched to a gene. This CDR3 region has 13 residues. Germline V gene lookup returns CDR1 MNHEY and CDR2 SMNVEV (reference sequence). CDR3 loop: CAIGTSRSGELFF. DNA for the CDR3: TGTGCCATCGGGACTAGCAGGTCCGGGGAGCTGTTTTTT.

This rearrangement joins TRBV30 to TRBJ2-7; D gene ambiguous. In germline, CDR1 is GTSNPN, CDR2 SVGIG (reference sequence). The CDR3 sequence is 12 residues long. Trimming left V 4 bases short and J 0 bases short, with 7 bases between. In DNA, the CDR3 is TGTGCCTGGACCCCTAACTCCTACGAGCAGTACTTC. Its translation: CAWTPNSYEQYF.

In the case of this clone: A far larger clone is off by one base, so a read error is likely. V gene TRBV5-4 combines with J gene TRBJ2-5, with 7 bases that match TRBD2. The J call may not be correct, given that the DNA end is closer to TRBJ2-7. The V gene's germline CDR1 is SGHNT and CDR2 YYREEE (reference sequence). This CDR3 has 17 residues. CDR3 DNA: TGTGCCGGCAGCTTGGGTGGCGTCGGGGGGAACCCCTACGAGCAGTACTTC. It specifies CAGSLGGVGGNPYEQYF.

This chain links TRBV9 with TRBJ2-1, with D perhaps given as TRBD1 or TRBD2 (5 bases each). Germline CDR1 is SGDLS and CDR2 is YYNGEE. The CDR3 contains 13 residues. V gave up 4 bases and J gave up 9 bases, with 14 bases separating them. The CDR3, as DNA: TGTGCCAGCAGCACCCGGGGCCGACGTGAGCAGTTCTTC. As protein: CASSTRGRREQFF.

V usage is TRBV5-1 and J usage is TRBJ2-1, with 10 positions matching TRBD1. The CDR3 extends over 17 amino acids. The germline V gene encodes CDR1 SGHRS and CDR2 YFSETQ. V gave up 0 bases and J gave up 4 bases; unmatched junction bases: 7. CDR3 in amino acids: CASSLGTGGHMYNEQFF. In DNA, the CDR3 is TGCGCCAGCAGCTTGGGGACAGGGGGACATATGTACAATGAGCAGTTCTTC.

The V and J genes are TRBV10-2 and TRBJ1-2; 7 nucleotides agree with TRBD1. J gave up 4 bases and V 6 bases, and 5 bases lay outside the gene matches. The CDR3 consists of 13 residues. Germline V lookup: CDR1 WSHSY, CDR2 SAAADI. The CDR3 DNA sequence: TGCGCCAGCAGCGTGGGACAGTTCTATGGCTACACCTTC. Amino acid sequence: CASSVGQFYGYTF.

This clone was recorded at least ten times. This chain connects TRBV6-4 to TRBJ2-2, with D perhaps TRBD1 (6 bases). The CDR3 is made up of 13 amino acids. CDR1 MRHNA and CDR2 SNTAGT come from the germline V gene. V lost 6 bases and J lost 7, with 12 bases in between. In DNA form, the CDR3 reads TGTGCCAGCAGCCCGGACAGCCACGGGGAGCTGTTTTTT. It encodes CASSPDSHGELFF.

J is TRBJ2-4 and V is TRBV18; 14 bases are shared with TRBD2. The length of the CDR3 is 17 residues. V was clipped by 0 bases and J by 8 bases; unmatched bases: 6. CDR1 KGHSH and CDR2 LQKENI come from the germline V gene. The CDR3 loop reads CASSPPGGLAGEDIQYF. As DNA, the CDR3 is TGTGCCAGCTCACCACCGGGGGGACTAGCGGGAGAAGACATTCAGTACTTC.

The rearrangement uses TRBV21-1 and TRBJ2-5; the table gives TRBD2 as D, unverified against the DNA. TRBV21-1 is a listed pseudogene. The CDR3 totals 16 residues. In nucleotides, the CDR3 is TGTGCCAGTACCCCACCGGGGCTAGCGGTCCAAGAGACCCAGTACTTC. This codes for CASTPPGLAVQETQYF.

About this clone itself: A far larger clone is just one base off, so this is likely a read error. The V gene is TRBV4-2, the J gene TRBJ2-5; TRBD1 or TRBD2 may be the D gene (5 bases each). The V end was cut by 1 base, the J end by 5 bases, with 17 bases between. The CDR3 totals 16 residues. The V gene's germline CDR1 is LGHNA and CDR2 YNFKEQ. The CDR3 spells CASSQGREAEGETQYF. Here the CDR3 DNA reads TGTGCCAGCAGCCAAGGTCGAGAAGCAGAGGGGGAGACCCAGTACTTC.

In the case of this clone: Other DNA sequences of this sample code for an identical CDR3. This chain links TRBV27 with TRBJ2-7; the D gene is possibly TRBD1 (5 bases). CDR1 is MNHEY and CDR2 is SMNVEV in the germline V gene (reference sequence). V was shortened by 2 bases and J by 3 bases, with 8 bases between the two germline ends. CDR3 length equals 13 residues. The CDR3 protein is CASSLRQSYEQYF. The CDR3 DNA reads TGTGCCAGCAGTTTACGACAGAGCTACGAGCAGTACTTC.

The genes are TRBV10-1 and TRBJ2-5, with a weak D call TRBD2 (6 bases). The length of the CDR3 is 14 residues. V was shortened by 7 bases and J by 2 bases, with 14 bases between the two germline ends. CDR1 is WNHNN and CDR2 is SYGVQD in the germline V gene (reference sequence). The CDR3 sequence: CASTGGSGQETQYF. The CDR3 DNA reads as TGCGCCAGCACTGGGGGGAGTGGTCAAGAGACCCAGTACTTC.

In the case of this clone: An end of the junction differs from the germline gene, which may be a read error. The chain couples TRBV7-7 to TRBJ2-1, with 7 bases lining up with TRBD2. This CDR3 comprises 13 residues. The germline V gene encodes CDR1 SSHAT and CDR2 FNYEAQ (reference sequence). The chain's CDR3 is CASSLDGGSEQFF. CDR3 nucleotide sequence: TGTGCTAGCAGCTTAGATGGCGGGAGTGAGCAGTTCTTC.